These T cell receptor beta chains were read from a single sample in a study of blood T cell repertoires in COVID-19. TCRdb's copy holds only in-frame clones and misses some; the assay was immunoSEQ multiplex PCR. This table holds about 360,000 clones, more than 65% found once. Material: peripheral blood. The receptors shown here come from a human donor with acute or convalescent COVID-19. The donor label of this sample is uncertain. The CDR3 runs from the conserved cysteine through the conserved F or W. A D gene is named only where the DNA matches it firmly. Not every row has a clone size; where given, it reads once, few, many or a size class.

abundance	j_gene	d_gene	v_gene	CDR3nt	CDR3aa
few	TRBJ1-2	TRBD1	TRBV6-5	TGTGCCAGCAGTTCCCGAGGGACAGGGAACTATGGCTACACCTTC	CASSSRGTGNYGYTF
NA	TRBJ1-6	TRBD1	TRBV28	TGTGCCAGCAGTTCCAGGACAGGGAGAAATTCACCCCTCCACTTT	CASSSRTGRNSPLHF
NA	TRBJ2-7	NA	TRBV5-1	TGCGCCAGCAGCTGGAGGGGGGGAAGCCGCGAGCAGTACTTC	CASSWRGGSREQYF
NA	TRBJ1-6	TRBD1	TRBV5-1	TGCGCCAGCAGCTTGGCCGGTCGTGGGACAGGGAATTCACCCCTCCACTTT	CASSLAGRGTGNSPLHF
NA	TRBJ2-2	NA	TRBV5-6	TGTGCCAGCAGCTTGCTGAACACCGGGGAGCTGTTTTTT	CASSLLNTGELFF
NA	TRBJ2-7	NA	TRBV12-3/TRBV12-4	TGTGCCAGCAGCTATGGGCTGTACGAGCAGTACTTC	CASSYGLYEQYF
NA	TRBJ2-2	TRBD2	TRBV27	TGTGCCAGCATGGGTGCACTAGCGGGTAACACCGGGGAGCTGTTTTTT	CASMGALAGNTGELFF
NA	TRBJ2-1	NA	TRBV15	TGTGCCACCAGCTCCCGAGGGCAGGGGCGAAAATACAATGAGCAGTTCTTC	CATSSRGQGRKYNEQFF
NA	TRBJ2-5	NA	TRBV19	TGTGCCAGTAGTACCCGAATCAATGGGGGGAAAGAGACCCAGTACTTC	CASSTRINGGKETQYF
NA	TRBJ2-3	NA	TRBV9	TGTGCCAGCAGCGTAGTAGGAGCGGGACACAGCACAGATACGCAGTATTTT	CASSVVGAGHSTDTQYF
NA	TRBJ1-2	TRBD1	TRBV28	TGTGCCAGCAGTCGTCCGGACAGGGCCTACACCTTC	CASSRPDRAYTF
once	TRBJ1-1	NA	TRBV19	TGTGCCAGTAGTATAGATGCAGGGGACGCTTTCTTT	CASSIDAGDAFF
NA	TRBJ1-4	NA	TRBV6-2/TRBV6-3	TGTGCCAGCAGTTACCGACAGGAAACCTTTGAAAAACTGTTTTTT	CASSYRQETFEKLFF
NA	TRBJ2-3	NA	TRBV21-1	TGTGCCAGCAGCAAGGTGATAAGGTTCAGCGGGGGGCTATGGAGAACGCAGTATTTT	CASSKVIRFSGGLWRTQYF
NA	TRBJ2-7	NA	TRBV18	TGTGCCAGCTCACCCGGGACTGGAAACTACGAGCAGTACTTC	CASSPGTGNYEQYF
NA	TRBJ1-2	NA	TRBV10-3	TGTGCCATCAGTGAAGGGGGAAGTCACTATGGCTACACCTTC	CAISEGGSHYGYTF
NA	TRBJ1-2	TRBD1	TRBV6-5	TGTGCCAGCAGTTACTCTCCGGGACAGAATGGGGGCTACACCTTC	CASSYSPGQNGGYTF
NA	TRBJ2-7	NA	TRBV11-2	TGTGCCAGCAGCTTATCAAGGGGGACCGAGCAGTACTTC	CASSLSRGTEQYF
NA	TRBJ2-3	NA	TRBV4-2	TGTGCCAGCAGCCAAGTTAGCACTTCCACAGATACGCAGTATTTT	CASSQVSTSTDTQYF
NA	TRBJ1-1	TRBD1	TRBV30	TGTGCCTGGAGGACAGGGGGGGTCTCTGAAGCTTTCTTT	CAWRTGGVSEAFF
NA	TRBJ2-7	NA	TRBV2	TGTGCCAGCAGTAACCAAAGGGGCTCCTACGAGCAGTACTTC	CASSNQRGSYEQYF
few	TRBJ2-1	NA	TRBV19	TGTGCCAGTAGTATATCCGGGAATAGGTGGGATGAGCAGTTCTTC	CASSISGNRWDEQFF
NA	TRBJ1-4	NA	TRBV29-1	TGCAGCGGAGAAGACTATAATGAAAAACTGTTTTTT	CSGEDYNEKLFF
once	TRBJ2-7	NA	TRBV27	TGTGCCAGCAGTTTAGGGGGATGGAGCGGGGAGCAGTACTTC	CASSLGGWSGEQYF
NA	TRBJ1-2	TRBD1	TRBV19	TGTGCCAGTAGTGCCCGGACAGGGATGCTTGGCTACACCTTC	CASSARTGMLGYTF
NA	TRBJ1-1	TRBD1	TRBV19	TGTGCCAGTAGTCCCCTGGGCAGGGGGGACTACACTGAAGCTTTCTTT	CASSPLGRGDYTEAFF
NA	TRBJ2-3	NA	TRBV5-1	TGCGCCAGCAGCCCCATAGGCGGGGACGGAGATACGCAGTATTTT	CASSPIGGDGDTQYF
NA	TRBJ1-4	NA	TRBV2	TGTGCCAGCAGTGAACGTCGTCGGAGAAATGAAAAACTGTTTTTT	CASSERRRRNEKLFF
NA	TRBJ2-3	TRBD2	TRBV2	TGTGCCAGCAGTGCCGGACTAGCGGGAGGGCGGGCAGATACGCAGTATTTT	CASSAGLAGGRADTQYF
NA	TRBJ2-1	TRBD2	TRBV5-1	TGCGCCAGCAGCTTGGTGGCTCTACTAGCGGGAGGCTACAATGAGCAGTTCTTC	CASSLVALLAGGYNEQFF
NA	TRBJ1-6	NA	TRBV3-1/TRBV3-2	TGTGCCAGCAGCCAAGTGTCCGGGACTCACCTAAATTCACCCCTCCACTTT	CASSQVSGTHLNSPLHF
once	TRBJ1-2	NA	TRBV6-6	TGTGCCAGCAGTTACTCCGGGAAAGACTATGGCTACACCTTC	CASSYSGKDYGYTF
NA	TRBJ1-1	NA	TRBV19	TGTGCCAGTAGTATAGTGGCCTCCTGGAGGGCGAACACTGAAGCTTTCTTT	CASSIVASWRANTEAFF